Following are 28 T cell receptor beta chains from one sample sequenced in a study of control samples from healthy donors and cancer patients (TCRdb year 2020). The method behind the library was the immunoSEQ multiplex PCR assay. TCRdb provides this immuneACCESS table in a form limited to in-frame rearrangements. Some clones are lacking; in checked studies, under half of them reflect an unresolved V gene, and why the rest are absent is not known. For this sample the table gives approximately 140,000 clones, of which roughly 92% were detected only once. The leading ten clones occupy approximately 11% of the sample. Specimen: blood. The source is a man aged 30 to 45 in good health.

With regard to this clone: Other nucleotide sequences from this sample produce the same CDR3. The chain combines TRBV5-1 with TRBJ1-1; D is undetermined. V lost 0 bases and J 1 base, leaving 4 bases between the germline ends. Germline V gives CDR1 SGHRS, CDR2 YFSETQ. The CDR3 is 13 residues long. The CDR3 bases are TGCGCCAGCAGCTTGGCGGGGAACACTGAAGCTTTCTTT. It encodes CASSLAGNTEAFF. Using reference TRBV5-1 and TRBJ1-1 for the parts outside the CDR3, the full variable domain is KAGVTQTPRYLIKTRGQQVTLSCSPISGHRSVSWYQQTPGQGLQFLFEYFSETQRNKGNFPGRFSGRQFSNSRSEMNVSTLELGDSALYLCASSLAGNTEAFFGQGTRLTVV.

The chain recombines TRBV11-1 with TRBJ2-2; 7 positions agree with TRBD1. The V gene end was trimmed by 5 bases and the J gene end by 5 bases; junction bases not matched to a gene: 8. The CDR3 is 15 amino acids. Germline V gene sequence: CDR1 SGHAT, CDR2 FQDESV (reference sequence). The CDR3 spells CASSRTGVRTGELFF. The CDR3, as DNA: TGTGCCAGCAGCAGAACAGGGGTGAGGACCGGGGAGCTGTTTTTT.

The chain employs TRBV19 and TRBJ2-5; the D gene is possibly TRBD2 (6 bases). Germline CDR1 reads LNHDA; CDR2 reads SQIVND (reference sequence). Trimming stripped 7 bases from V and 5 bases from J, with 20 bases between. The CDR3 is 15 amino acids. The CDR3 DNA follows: TGTGCCAGTACCAATACCCCGGGACTCTGGGAGACCCAGTACTTC. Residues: CASTNTPGLWETQYF.

The CDR3 here is CASSLLGTGATNYGYTF. The CDR3 region has the DNA TGTGCCAGCAGTTTACTTGGGACAGGGGCGACTAACTATGGCTACACCTTC. The chain carries TRBV28 and TRBJ1-2; 10 bases are shared with TRBD1. The CDR3 contains 17 residues. CDR1 is MDHEN, CDR2 SYDVKM, per germline. The V gene end was trimmed by 2 bases and the J gene end by 0 bases; junction bases not matched to a gene: 6.

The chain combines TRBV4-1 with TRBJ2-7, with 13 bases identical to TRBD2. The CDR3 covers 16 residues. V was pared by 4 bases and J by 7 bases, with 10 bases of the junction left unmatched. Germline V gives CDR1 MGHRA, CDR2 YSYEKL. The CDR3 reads CASSPGLAGFQGEQYF. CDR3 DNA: TGCGCCAGCAGCCCGGGACTAGCGGGATTTCAGGGAGAGCAGTACTTC.

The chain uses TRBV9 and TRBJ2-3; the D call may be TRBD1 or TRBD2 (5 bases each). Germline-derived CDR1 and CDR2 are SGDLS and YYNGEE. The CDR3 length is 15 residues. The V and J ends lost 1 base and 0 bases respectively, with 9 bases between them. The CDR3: CASSVIGASTDTQYF. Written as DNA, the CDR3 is TGTGCCAGCAGCGTAATCGGGGCAAGCACAGATACGCAGTATTTT.

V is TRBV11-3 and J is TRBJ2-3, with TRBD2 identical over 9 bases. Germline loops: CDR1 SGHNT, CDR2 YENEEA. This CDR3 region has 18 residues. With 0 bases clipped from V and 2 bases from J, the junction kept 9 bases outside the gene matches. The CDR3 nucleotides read TGTGCCAGCAGCTTAGATCGGTGGAGCGGGAGGCTCACAGATACGCAGTATTTT. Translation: CASSLDRWSGRLTDTQYF.

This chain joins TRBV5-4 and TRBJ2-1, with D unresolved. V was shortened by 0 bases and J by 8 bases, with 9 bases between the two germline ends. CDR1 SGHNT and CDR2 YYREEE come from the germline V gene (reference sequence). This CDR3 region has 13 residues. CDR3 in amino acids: CASSLESWDEQFF. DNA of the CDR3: TGTGCCAGCAGCTTGGAGAGCTGGGATGAGCAGTTCTTC.

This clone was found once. This CDR3 is CASSQDSERDLVETQYF. Here the CDR3 DNA reads TGTGCCAGCAGCCAAGATTCGGAGAGGGATCTTGTGGAGACCCAGTACTTC. The rearrangement joins TRBV4-2 to TRBJ2-5, with D possibly being TRBD2 (5 bases). There are 17 residues in the CDR3. The germline V and J ends were trimmed by 0 bases and 5 bases, with 19 bases remaining between them. CDR1 is LGHNA and CDR2 is YNFKEQ in the germline V gene.

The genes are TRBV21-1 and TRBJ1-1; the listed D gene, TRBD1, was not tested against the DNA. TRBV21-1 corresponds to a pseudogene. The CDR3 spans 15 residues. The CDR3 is CASSSRQGGNTEAFF. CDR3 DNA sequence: TGTGCCAGCAGCTCACGACAGGGAGGGAACACTGAAGCTTTCTTT.

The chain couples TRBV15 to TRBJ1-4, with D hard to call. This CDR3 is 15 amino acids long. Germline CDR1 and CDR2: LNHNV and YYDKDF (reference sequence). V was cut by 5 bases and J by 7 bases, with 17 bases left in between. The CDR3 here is CATSGTGEASEKLFF. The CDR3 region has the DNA TGTGCCACCAGCGGAACCGGAGAAGCTAGTGAAAAACTGTTTTTT.

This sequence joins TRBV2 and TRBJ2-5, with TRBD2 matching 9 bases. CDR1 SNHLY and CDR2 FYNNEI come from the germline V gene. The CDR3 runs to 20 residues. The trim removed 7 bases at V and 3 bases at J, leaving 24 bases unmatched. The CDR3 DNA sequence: TGTGCCAGCATGTTGCGCTCTCCACTTGGGGCTAGCGGGATCAAAGAGACCCAGTACTTC. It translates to CASMLRSPLGASGIKETQYF. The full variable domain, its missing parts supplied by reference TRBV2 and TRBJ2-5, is EPEVTQTPSHQVTQMGQEVILRCVPISNHLYFYWYRQILGQKVEFLVSFYNNEISEKSEIFDDQFSVERPDGSNFTLKIRSTKLEDSAMYFCASMLRSPLGASGIKETQYFGPGTRLLVL.

CDR3: CASNPGTSNIETQYF. In DNA, the CDR3 is TGTGCCAGCAACCCCGGGACTAGCAATATAGAGACCCAGTACTTC. V is TRBV28 and J is TRBJ2-5; the match to TRBD2 covers 9 bases. The ends lost 7 bases at V and 4 bases at J; junction bases unmatched: 10. CDR1 and CDR2 from the germline V gene are MDHEN and SYDVKM. The CDR3 loop spans 15 amino acids.

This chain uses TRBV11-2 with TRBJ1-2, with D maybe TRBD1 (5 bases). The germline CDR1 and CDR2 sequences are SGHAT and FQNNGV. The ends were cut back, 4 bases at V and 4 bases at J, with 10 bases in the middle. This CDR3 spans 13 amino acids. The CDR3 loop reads CASSSTGLYGYTF. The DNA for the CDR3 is TGTGCCAGCAGCTCAACGGGGCTCTATGGCTACACCTTC.

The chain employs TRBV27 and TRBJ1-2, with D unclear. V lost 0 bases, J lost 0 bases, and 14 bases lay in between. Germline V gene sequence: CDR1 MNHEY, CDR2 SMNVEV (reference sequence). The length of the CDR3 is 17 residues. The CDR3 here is CASSLSSPFKANYGYTF. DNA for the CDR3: TGTGCCAGCAGTTTATCCTCCCCCTTTAAGGCTAACTATGGCTACACCTTC.

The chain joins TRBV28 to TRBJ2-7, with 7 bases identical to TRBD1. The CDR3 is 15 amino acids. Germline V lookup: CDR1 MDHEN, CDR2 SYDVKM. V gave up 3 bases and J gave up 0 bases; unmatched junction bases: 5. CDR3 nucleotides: TGTGCCAGCAGTTTCAGTCAGGGGGTCTCCTACGAGCAGTACTTC. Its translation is CASSFSQGVSYEQYF.

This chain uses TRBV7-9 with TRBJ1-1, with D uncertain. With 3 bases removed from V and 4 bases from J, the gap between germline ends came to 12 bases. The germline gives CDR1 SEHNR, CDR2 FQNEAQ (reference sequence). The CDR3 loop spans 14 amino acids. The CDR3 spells CASSLVGQATEAFF. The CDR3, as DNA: TGTGCCAGCAGCTTGGTTGGCCAGGCCACTGAAGCTTTCTTT.

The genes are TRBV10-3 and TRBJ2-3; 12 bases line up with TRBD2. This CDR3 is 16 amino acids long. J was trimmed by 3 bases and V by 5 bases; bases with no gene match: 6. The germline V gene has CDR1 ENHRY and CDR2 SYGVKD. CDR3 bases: TGTGCCATCAGTAAAAGACTAGCGGGAGAAACAGATACGCAGTATTTT. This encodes CAISKRLAGETDTQYF.

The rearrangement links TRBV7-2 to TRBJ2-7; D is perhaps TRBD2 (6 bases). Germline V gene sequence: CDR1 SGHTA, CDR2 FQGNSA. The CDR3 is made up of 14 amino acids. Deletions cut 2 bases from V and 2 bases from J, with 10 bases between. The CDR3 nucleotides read TGTGCCAGCAGCTTAATGGGAGGAGCCTACGAGCAGTACTTC. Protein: CASSLMGGAYEQYF.

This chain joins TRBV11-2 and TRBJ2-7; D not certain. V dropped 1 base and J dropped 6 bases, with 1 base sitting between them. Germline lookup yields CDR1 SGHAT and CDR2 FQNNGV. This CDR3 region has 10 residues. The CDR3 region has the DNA TGTGCCAGCAGCTTAGTCGAGCAGTACTTC. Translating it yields CASSLVEQYF.

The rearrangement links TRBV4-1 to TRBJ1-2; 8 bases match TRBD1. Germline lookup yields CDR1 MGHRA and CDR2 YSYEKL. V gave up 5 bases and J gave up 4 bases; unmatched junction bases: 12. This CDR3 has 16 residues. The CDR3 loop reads CASSRPGQGGSYGYTF. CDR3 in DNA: TGCGCCAGCAGCAGACCCGGACAGGGAGGGAGCTATGGCTACACCTTC.

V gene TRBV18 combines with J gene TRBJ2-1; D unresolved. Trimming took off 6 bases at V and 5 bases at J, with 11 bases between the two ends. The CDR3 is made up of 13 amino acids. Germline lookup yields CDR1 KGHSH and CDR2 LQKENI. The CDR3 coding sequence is TGTGCCAGCTCGACTTCCCTAAACAATGAGCAGTTCTTC. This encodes CASSTSLNNEQFF.

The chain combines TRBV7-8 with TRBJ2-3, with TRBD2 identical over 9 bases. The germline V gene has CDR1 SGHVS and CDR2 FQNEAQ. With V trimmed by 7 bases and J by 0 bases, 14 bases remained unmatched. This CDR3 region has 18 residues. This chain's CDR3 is CASNPSALAGRSTDTQYF. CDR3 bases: TGTGCCAGCAACCCATCGGCACTAGCGGGCCGTAGCACAGATACGCAGTATTTT.

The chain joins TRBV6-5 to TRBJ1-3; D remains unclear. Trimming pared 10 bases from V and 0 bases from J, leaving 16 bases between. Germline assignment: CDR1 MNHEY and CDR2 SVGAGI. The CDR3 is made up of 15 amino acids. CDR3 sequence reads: CAIQTGRRSGNTIYF. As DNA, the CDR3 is TGTGCCATCCAAACCGGACGCCGCTCTGGAAACACCATATATTTT.

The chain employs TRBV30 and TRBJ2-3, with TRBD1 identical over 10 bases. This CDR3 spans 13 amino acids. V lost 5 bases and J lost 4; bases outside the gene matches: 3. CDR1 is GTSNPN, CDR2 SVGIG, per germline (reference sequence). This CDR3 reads CAWGTGAADTQYF. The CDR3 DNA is TGTGCCTGGGGGACAGGGGCGGCAGATACGCAGTATTTT.

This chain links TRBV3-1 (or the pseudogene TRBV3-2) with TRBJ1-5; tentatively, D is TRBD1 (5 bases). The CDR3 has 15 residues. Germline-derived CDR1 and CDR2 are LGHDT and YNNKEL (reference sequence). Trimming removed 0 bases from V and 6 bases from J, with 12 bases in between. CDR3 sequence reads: CASSQDPQGAQPQHF. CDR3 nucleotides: TGTGCCAGCAGCCAAGATCCCCAGGGCGCTCAGCCCCAGCATTTT.

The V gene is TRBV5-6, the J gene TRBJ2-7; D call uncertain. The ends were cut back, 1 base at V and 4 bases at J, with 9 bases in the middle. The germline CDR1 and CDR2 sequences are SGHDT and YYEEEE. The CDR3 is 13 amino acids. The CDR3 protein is CASSLQLRYEQYF. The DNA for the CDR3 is TGTGCCAGCAGCTTGCAACTGAGATACGAGCAGTACTTC.

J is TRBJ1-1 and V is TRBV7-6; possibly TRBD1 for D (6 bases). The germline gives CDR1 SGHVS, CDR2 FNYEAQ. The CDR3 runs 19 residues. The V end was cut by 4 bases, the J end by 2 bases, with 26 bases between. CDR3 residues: CASSSALQGRLGLNTEAFF. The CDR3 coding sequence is TGTGCCAGCAGCTCTGCGCTACAGGGACGATTGGGTCTAAACACTGAAGCTTTCTTT.